Listed below are T cell receptor beta chains from one sample, sequenced in a study of response to subunit inactivated influenza vaccine. MiXCR was run by TCRdb on the RT-PCR reads, yielding one entry per CDR3 protein. Of about 530,000 distinct CDR3 sequences in the sample, around 13% are singletons; the top ten hold around 13%. The sample in question was PBMCs from blood, obtained roughly 46 days after vaccination. The receptors originated from a man aged 50-59 years who received an inactivated influenza vaccine. The CDR3 runs from the conserved cysteine through the conserved F or W. D genes are given only for firm matches. A row's size may be missing; if present it is once, few, many or a size class.

D	J	V	size	CDR3	DNA
TRBD1	TRBJ2-1	TRBV9	.	CASSGTGTDNEQFF	TGTGCCAGCAGCGGTACCGGGACAGACAATGAGCAGTTCTTC
TRBD2	TRBJ2-3	TRBV3-1	.	CASSQRRLAADTQYF	TGTGCCAGCAGCCAACGGCGGCTAGCGGCGGATACGCAGTATTTT
TRBD1	TRBJ2-7	TRBV4-3	.	CASSQDFWDRGFYEQYF	TGCGCCAGCAGCCAAGATTTTTGGGACAGGGGCTTCTACGAGCAGTACTTC
.	TRBJ2-7	TRBV15	few	CATSRGGTPTYEQYF	TGTGCCACCAGCCGGGGTGGGACACCGACCTACGAGCAGTACTTC
.	TRBJ2-1	TRBV5-6	few	CASSSPILGFYEQFF	TGTGCCAGCAGCTCGCCAATACTAGGTTTCTATGAGCAGTTCTTC
.	TRBJ2-3	TRBV11-2	.	CASSHDIRTDTQYF	TGTGCCAGCAGCCATGACATCCGCACAGATACGCAGTATTTT
.	TRBJ2-7	TRBV29-1	many	CSVRTEIQGEQYF	TGCAGCGTTCGGACCGAAATTCAAGGCGAGCAGTACTTC
.	TRBJ1-5	TRBV6-5	.	CASSYTRGRGNQPQHF	TGTGCCAGCAGTTATACCAGGGGTAGGGGCAATCAGCCCCAGCATTTT
.	TRBJ2-4	TRBV20-1	few	CSARVILDGNIQYF	TGCAGTGCTAGAGTGATCTTAGATGGAAACATTCAGTACTTC
TRBD1	TRBJ1-6	TRBV20-1	.	CSAGQGANNSPLHF	TGCAGTGCTGGCCAGGGGGCAAATAATTCACCCCTCCACTTT
.	TRBJ1-5	TRBV5-8	many	CASSLANHPRQPQHF	TGTGCCAGCAGCTTGGCGAATCACCCAAGGCAGCCCCAGCATTTT
.	TRBJ1-3	TRBV6-2/TRBV6-3	many	CASSYSIYPGSGNTIYF	TGTGCCAGCAGTTACTCGATTTACCCCGGCTCTGGAAACACCATATATTTT
.	TRBJ2-1	TRBV12-3/TRBV12-4	few	CASSYYQSQWSQFF	TGTGCCAGCAGTTACTATCAAAGTCAGTGGTCGCAGTTCTTC
.	TRBJ2-1	TRBV4-1	few	CASSQGVGYNEQFF	TGCGCCAGCAGCCAAGGGGTCGGATACAATGAGCAGTTCTTC
.	TRBJ2-3	TRBV20-1	few	CSARVGRGQYF	TGCAGTGCTAGAGTGGGCAGGGGGCAGTATTTT
TRBD1	TRBJ2-7	TRBV6-1	.	CASRKDRGSYEQYF	TGTGCCAGCAGAAAGGACAGGGGGTCCTACGAGCAGTACTTC
TRBD1	TRBJ2-2	TRBV7-9	many	CASSYGTGDTGELFF	TGTGCCAGCAGCTACGGGACAGGGGACACCGGGGAGCTGTTTTTT
.	TRBJ2-1	TRBV20-1	.	CSARDPGKVSYNEQFF	TGCAGTGCTAGAGATCCAGGGAAGGTTTCCTACAATGAGCAGTTCTTC
TRBD1	TRBJ2-1	TRBV20-1	.	CSARDLTGGIYNEQFF	TGCAGTGCTAGAGATCTGACAGGGGGCATTTACAATGAGCAGTTCTTC
TRBD2	TRBJ2-5	TRBV11-2	.	CASSKTSGRRETQYF	TGTGCCAGCAGCAAGACTAGCGGGAGACGGGAGACCCAGTACTTC
TRBD1	TRBJ2-3	TRBV7-2	.	CASSRGQYTDTQYF	TGTGCCAGCAGCAGGGGACAGTACACAGATACGCAGTATTTT
.	TRBJ2-5	TRBV3-1	many	CASSQFQETQYF	TGTGCCAGCAGCCAATTCCAAGAGACCCAGTACTTC
.	TRBJ2-3	TRBV12-2	.	CASRLAQRETTDTQYF	TGTGCAAGTCGCTTAGCGCAGCGGGAGACCACAGATACGCAGTATTTT
.	TRBJ2-3	TRBV3-1	.	CASSPSRRSGSTDTQYF	TGTGCCAGCAGCCCCTCTAGAAGGAGCGGGAGCACAGATACGCAGTATTTT
TRBD2	TRBJ2-2	TRBV7-9	few	CASSLPPGGGPGELFF	TGTGCCAGCAGCTTACCCCCGGGGGGAGGCCCCGGGGAGCTGTTTTTT
TRBD2	TRBJ2-1	TRBV20-1	.	CRGLAGGGNEQFF	TGCAGGGGTCTAGCGGGGGGGGGAAATGAGCAGTTCTTC
.	TRBJ1-1	TRBV20-1	few	CSASYRRLNTEAFF	TGCAGTGCTAGTTACCGACGGTTGAACACTGAAGCTTTCTTT
.	TRBJ2-3	TRBV3-1	many	CASSQVTSLDTQYF	TGTGCCAGCAGCCAAGTCACATCCCTTGATACGCAGTATTTT
.	TRBJ2-7	TRBV2	.	CASMSVLSYEQYF	TGTGCCAGCATGAGCGTTCTCTCCTACGAGCAGTACTTC